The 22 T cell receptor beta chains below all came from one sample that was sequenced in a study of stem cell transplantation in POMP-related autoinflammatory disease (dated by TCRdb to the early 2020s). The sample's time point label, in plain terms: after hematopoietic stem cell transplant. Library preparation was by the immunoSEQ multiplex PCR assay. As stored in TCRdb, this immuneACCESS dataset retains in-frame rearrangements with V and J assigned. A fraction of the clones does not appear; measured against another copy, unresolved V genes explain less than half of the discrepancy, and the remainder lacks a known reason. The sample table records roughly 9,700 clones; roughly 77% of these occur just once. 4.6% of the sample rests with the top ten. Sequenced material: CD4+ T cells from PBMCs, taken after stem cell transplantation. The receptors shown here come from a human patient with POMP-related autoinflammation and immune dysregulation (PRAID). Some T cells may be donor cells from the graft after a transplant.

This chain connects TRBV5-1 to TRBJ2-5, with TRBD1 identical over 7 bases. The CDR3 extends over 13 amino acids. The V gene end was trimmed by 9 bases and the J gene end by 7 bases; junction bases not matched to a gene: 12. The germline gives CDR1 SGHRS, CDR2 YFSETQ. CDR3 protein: CATKGADIATQYF. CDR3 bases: TGCGCCACCAAGGGGGCGGATATTGCGACCCAGTACTTC.

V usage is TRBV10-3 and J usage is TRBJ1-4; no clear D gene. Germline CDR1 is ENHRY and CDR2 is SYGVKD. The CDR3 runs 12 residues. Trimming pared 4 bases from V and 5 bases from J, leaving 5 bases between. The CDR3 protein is CAISARNEKLFF. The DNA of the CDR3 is TGTGCCATCAGTGCTAGGAATGAAAAACTGTTTTTT.

The CDR3 loop reads CASLSGTNGDTQYF. The CDR3 bases are TGTGCCAGCTTGTCCGGGACCAACGGAGATACGCAGTATTTT. V usage is TRBV18 and J usage is TRBJ2-3; D assignment may be TRBD1 or TRBD2 (5 bases each). This CDR3 is 14 amino acids long. Germline lookup yields CDR1 KGHSH and CDR2 LQKENI. The V end lost 7 bases, the J end lost 5 bases, and 16 bases lay between the germline ends.

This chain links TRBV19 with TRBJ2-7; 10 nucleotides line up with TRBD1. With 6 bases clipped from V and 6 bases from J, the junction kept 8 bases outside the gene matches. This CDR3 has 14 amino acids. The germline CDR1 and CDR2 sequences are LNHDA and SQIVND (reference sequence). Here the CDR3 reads CASSMGQGMLEQYF. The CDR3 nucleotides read TGTGCCAGTAGCATGGGACAGGGGATGCTCGAGCAGTACTTC. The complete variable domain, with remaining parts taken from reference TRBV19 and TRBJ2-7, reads DGGITQSPKYLFRKEGQNVTLSCEQNLNHDAMYWYRQDPGQGLRLIYYSQIVNDFQKGDIAEGYSVSREKKESFPLTVTSAQKNPTAFYLCASSMGQGMLEQYFGPGTRLTVT.

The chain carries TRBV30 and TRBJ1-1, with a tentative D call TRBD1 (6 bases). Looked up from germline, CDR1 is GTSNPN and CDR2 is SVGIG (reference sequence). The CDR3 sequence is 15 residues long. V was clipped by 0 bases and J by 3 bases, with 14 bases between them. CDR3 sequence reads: CAWSVRGGWDTEAFF. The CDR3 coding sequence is TGTGCCTGGAGTGTACGGGGGGGCTGGGACACTGAAGCTTTCTTT.

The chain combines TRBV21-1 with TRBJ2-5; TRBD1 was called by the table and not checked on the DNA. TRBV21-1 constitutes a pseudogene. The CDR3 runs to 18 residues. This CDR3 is CASSSRQSRPIGTETQYF. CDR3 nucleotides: TGTGCCAGCAGCTCCCGACAGTCCCGGCCGATTGGTACTGAGACCCAGTACTTC.

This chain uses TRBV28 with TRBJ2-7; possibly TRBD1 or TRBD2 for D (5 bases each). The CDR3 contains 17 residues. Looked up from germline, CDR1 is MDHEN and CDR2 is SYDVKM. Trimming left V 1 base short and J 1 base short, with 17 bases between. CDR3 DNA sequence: TGTGCCAGCAGTTTATCCCTCGACTCTTGGGGGTCCTACGAGCAGTACTTC. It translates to CASSLSLDSWGSYEQYF. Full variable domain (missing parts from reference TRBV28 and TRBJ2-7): DVKVTQSSRYLVKRTGEKVFLECVQDMDHENMFWYRQDPGLGLRLIYFSYDVKMKEKGDIPEGYSVSREKKERFSLILESASTNQTSMYLCASSLSLDSWGSYEQYFGPGTRLTVT.

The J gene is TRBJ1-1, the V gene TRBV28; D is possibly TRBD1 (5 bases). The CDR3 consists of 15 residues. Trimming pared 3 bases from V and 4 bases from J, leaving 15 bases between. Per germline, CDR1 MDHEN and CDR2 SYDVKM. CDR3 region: CASSFRSLGVTEAFF. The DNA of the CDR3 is TGTGCCAGCAGTTTTCGGTCTTTGGGGGTCACTGAAGCTTTCTTT.

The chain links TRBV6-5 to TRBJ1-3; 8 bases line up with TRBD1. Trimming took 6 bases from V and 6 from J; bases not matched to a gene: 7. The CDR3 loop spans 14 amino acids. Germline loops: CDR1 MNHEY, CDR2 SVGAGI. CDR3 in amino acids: CASSSGQGVNTIYF. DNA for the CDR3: TGTGCCAGCAGCTCCGGACAGGGAGTAAACACCATATATTTT.

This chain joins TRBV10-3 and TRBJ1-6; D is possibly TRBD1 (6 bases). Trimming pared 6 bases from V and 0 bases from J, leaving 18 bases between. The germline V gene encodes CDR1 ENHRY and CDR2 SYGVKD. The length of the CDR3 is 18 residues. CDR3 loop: CAIRKTQGIDSYNSPLHF. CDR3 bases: TGTGCCATCAGGAAGACACAGGGAATAGACTCCTATAATTCACCCCTCCACTTT.

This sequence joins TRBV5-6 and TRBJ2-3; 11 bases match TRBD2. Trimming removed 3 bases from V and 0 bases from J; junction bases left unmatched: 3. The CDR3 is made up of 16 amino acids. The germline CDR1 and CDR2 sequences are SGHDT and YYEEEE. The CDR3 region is CASSYLAGGSTDTQYF. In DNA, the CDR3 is TGTGCCAGCAGCTACCTAGCGGGAGGTAGCACAGATACGCAGTATTTT.

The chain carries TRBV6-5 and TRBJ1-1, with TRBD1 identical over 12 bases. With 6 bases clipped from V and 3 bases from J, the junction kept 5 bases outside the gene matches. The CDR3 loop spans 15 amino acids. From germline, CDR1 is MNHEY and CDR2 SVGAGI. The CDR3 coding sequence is TGTGCCAGCAGCGAGGGACAGGGGGCAGACACTGAAGCTTTCTTT. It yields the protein CASSEGQGADTEAFF.

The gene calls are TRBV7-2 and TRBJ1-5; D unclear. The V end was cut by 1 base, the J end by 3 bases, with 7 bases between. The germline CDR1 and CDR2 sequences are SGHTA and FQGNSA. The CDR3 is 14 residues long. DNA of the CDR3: TGTGCCAGCAGCTTAGACAGAGTCAATCAGCCCCAGCATTTT. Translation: CASSLDRVNQPQHF.

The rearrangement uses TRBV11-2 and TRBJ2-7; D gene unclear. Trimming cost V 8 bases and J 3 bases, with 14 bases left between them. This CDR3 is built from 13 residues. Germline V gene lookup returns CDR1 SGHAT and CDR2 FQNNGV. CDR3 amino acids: CASRSRPFYEQYF. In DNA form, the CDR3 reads TGTGCCAGCCGCTCGAGGCCGTTCTACGAGCAGTACTTC.

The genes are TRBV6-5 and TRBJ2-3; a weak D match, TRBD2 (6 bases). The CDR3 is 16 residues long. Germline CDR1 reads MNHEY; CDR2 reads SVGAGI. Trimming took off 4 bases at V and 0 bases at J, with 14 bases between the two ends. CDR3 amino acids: CASSFRVAASTDTQYF. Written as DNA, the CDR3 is TGTGCCAGCAGTTTTAGAGTAGCGGCTAGCACAGATACGCAGTATTTT.

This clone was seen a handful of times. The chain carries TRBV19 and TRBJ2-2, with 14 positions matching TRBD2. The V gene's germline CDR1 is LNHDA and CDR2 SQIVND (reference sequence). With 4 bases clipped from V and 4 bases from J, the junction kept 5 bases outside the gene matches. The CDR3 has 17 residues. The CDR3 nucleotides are TGTGCCAGTAGTAGGAGACTAGCGGGAGGGGGCACCGGGGAGCTGTTTTTT. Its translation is CASSRRLAGGGTGELFF.

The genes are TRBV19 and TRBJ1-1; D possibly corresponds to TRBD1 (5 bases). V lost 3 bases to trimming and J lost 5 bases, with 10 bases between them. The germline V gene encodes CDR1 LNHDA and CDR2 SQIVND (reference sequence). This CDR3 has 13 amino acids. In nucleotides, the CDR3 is TGTGCCAGTAGTATGAGGGGATATACTGAAGCTTTCTTT. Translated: CASSMRGYTEAFF.

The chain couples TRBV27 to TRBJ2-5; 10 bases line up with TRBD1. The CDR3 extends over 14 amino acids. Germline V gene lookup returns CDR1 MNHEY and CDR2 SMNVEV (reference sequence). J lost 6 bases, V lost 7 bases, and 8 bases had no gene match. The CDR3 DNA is TGTGCCAGCACCCCACGACAGGGGGCACAGACCCAGTACTTC. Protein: CASTPRQGAQTQYF.

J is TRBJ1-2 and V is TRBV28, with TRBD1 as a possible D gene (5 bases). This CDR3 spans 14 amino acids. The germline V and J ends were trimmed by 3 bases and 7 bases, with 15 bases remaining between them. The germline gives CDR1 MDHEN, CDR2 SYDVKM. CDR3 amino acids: CASSLGQTLGGYTF. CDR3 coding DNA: TGTGCCAGCAGTTTGGGGCAGACACTAGGTGGCTACACCTTC.

The CDR3: CASSPQWARTETQYF. CDR3 coding DNA: TGTGCCAGCAGCCCACAATGGGCAAGGACGGAGACCCAGTACTTC. The rearrangement joins TRBV7-9 to TRBJ2-5, with D unclear. The germline CDR1 and CDR2 sequences are SEHNR and FQNEAQ (reference sequence). The CDR3 is 15 amino acids. Trimming removed 5 bases from V and 5 bases from J, with 18 bases in between.

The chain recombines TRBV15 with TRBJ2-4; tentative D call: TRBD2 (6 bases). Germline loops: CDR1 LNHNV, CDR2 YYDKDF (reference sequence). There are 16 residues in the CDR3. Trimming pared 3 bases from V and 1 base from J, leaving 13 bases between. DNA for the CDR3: TGTGCCACCAGCAGCCTGAGCGGGTATGCCAAAAACATTCAGTACTTC. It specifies CATSSLSGYAKNIQYF.

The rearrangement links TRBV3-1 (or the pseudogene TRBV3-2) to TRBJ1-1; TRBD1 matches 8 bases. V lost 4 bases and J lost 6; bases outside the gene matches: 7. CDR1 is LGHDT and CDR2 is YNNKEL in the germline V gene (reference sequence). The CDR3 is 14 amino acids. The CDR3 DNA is TGTGCCAGCAGCCCAGGGGGCGGCGTCGCTGAAGCTTTCTTT. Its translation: CASSPGGGVAEAFF.